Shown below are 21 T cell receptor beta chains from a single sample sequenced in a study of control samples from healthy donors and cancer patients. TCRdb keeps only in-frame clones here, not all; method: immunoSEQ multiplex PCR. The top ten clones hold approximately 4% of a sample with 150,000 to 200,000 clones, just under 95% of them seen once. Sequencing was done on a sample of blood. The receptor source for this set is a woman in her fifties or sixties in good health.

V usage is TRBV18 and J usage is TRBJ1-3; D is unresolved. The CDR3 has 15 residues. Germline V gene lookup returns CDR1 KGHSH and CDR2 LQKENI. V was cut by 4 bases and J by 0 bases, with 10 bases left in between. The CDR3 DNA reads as TGTGCCAGCTCACAACAACCTAGCTCTGGAAACACCATATATTTT. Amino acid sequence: CASSQQPSSGNTIYF.

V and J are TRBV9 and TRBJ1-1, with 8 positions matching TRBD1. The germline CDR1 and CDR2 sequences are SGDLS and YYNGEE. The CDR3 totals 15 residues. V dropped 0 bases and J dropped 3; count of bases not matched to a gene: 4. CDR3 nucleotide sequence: TGTGCCAGCAGCGTAGAGGGCAGGGGGCACACTGAAGCTTTCTTT. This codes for CASSVEGRGHTEAFF.

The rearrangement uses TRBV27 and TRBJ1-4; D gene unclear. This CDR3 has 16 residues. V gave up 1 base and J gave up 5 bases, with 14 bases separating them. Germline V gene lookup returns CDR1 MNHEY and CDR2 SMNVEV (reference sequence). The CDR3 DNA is TGTGCCAGCAGTTTATTGGCGGGCAGTCCGAATGAAAAACTGTTTTTT. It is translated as CASSLLAGSPNEKLFF. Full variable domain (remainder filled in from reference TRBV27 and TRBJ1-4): EAQVTQNPRYLITVTGKKLTVTCSQNMNHEYMSWYRQDPGLGLRQIYYSMNVEVTDKGDVPEGYKVSRKEKRNFPLILESPSPNQTSLYFCASSLLAGSPNEKLFFGSGTQLSVL.

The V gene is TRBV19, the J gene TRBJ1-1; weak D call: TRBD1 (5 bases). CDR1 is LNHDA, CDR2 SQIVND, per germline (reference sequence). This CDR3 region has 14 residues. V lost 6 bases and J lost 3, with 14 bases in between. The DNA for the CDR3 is TGTGCCAGTAGGCACCAGGGTTTGGACACTGAAGCTTTCTTT. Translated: CASRHQGLDTEAFF.

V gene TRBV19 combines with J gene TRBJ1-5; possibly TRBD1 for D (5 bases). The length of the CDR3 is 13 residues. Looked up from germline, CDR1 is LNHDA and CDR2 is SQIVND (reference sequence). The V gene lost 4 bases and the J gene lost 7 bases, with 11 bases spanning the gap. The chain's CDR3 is CASSTQRGQPQHF. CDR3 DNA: TGTGCCAGTAGTACGCAGAGGGGCCAGCCCCAGCATTTT.

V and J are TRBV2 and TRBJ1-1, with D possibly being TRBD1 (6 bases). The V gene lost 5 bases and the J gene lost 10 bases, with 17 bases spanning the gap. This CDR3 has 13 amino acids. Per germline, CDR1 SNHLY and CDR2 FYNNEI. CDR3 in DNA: TGTGCCAGCAGTCAGACCACAGGGATTGGAGCTTTCTTT. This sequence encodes CASSQTTGIGAFF.

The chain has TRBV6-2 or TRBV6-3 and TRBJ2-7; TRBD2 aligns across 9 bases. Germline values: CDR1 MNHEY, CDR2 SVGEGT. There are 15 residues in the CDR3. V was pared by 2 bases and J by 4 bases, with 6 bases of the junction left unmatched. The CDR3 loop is CASSYKTSGLYEQYF. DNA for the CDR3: TGTGCCAGCAGTTACAAGACTAGCGGTTTATACGAGCAGTACTTC.

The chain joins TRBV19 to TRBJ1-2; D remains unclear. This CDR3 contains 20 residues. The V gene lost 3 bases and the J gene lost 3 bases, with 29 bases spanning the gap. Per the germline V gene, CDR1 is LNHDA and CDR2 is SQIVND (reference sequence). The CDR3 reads CASSIFSPRRQDKSDYGYTF. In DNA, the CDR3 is TGTGCCAGTAGTATTTTCAGCCCCCGCCGGCAGGATAAGTCCGACTATGGCTACACCTTC.

The CDR3 protein is CASSLGSGHFGYGYTF. In nucleotides, the CDR3 is TGTGCCAGCAGCTTAGGATCGGGACATTTCGGCTATGGCTACACCTTC. This chain joins TRBV7-2 and TRBJ1-2; possible D gene TRBD1, 6 bases. Germline V gene data show CDR1 as SGHTA and CDR2 as FQGNSA. The germline V and J ends were trimmed by 1 base and 4 bases, with 16 bases remaining between them. The CDR3 runs to 16 residues. Looking up the rest from reference TRBV7-2 and TRBJ1-2 gives the full variable domain: GAGVSQSPSNKVTEKGKDVELRCDPISGHTALYWYRQSLGQGLEFLIYFQGNSAPDKSGLPSDRFSAERTGGSVSTLTIQRTQQEDSAVYLCASSLGSGHFGYGYTFGSGTRLTVV.

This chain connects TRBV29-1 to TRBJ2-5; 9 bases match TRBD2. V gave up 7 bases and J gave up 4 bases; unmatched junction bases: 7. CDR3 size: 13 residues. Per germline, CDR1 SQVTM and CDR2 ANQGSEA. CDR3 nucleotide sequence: TGCAGCGGTGCGGGGGGGGCAGTAGAGACCCAGTACTTC. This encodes CSGAGGAVETQYF.

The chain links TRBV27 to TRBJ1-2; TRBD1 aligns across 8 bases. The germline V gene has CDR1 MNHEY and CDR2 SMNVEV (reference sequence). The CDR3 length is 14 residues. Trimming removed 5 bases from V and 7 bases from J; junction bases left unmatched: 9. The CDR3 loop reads CASSLDRGRPGYTF. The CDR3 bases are TGTGCCAGCAGTCTCGACAGGGGCAGGCCTGGCTACACCTTC.

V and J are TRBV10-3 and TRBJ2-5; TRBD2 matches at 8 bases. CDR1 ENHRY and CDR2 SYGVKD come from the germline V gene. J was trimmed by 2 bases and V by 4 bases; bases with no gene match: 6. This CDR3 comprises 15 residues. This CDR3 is CAISGTSSVQETQYF. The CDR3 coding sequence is TGTGCCATCAGTGGGACTAGCAGTGTTCAAGAGACCCAGTACTTC.

CDR3 sequence: CASSEATQGAIYGYTF. The CDR3 DNA reads TGTGCCAGCAGTGAAGCGACGCAGGGGGCGATCTATGGCTACACCTTC. J is TRBJ1-2 and V is TRBV6-1, with 8 bases matching TRBD1. This CDR3 spans 16 amino acids. V shed 0 bases, J shed 4 bases, and the junction held 7 bases outside the gene matches. Germline-derived CDR1 and CDR2 are MNHNS and SASEGT.

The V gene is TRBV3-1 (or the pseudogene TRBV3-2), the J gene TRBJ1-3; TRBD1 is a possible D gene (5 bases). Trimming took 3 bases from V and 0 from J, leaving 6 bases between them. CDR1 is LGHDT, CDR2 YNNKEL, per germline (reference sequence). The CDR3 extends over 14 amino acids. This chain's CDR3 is CASSQGLSGNTIYF. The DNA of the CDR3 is TGTGCCAGCAGCCAGGGGCTCTCTGGAAACACCATATATTTT.

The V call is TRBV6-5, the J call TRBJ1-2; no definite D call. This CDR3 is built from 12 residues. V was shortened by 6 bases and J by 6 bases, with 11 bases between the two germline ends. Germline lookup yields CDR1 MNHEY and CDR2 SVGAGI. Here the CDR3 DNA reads TGTGCCAGCAGAGGTCATGGACATGGCTACACCTTC. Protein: CASRGHGHGYTF.

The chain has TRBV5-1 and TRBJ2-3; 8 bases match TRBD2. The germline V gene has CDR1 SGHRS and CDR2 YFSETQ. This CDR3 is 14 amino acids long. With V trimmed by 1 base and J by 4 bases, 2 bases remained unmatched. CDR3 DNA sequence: TGCGCCAGCAGCTTGCAACTAGCGGCAGATACGCAGTATTTT. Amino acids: CASSLQLAADTQYF.

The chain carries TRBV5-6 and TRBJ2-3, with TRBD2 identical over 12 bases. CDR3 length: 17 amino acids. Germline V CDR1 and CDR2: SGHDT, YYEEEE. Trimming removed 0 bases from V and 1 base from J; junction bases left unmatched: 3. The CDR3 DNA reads TGTGCCAGCAGCTTGGGGACTAGCGGGAAAGGCACAGATACGCAGTATTTT. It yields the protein CASSLGTSGKGTDTQYF.

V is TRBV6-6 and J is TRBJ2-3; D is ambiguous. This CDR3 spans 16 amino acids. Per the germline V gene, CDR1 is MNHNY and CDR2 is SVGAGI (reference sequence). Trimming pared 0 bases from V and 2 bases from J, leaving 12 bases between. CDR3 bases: TGTGCCAGCAGTTACTCGCTAGGCCTAGACACAGATACGCAGTATTTT. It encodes CASSYSLGLDTDTQYF.

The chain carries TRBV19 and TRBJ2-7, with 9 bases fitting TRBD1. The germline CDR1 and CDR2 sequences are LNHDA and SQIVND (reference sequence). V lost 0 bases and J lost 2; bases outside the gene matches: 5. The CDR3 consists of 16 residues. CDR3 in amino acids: CASSIEGQGSTYEQYF. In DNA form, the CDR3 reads TGTGCCAGTAGTATAGAGGGACAGGGTAGCACCTACGAGCAGTACTTC.

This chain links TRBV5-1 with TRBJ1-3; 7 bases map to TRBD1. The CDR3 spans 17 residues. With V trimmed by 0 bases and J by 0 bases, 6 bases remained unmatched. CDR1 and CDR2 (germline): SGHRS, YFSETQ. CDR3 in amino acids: CASSLAQGVYSGNTIYF. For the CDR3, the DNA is TGCGCCAGCAGCTTGGCTCAGGGGGTCTACTCTGGAAACACCATATATTTT.

The CDR3 loop reads CASSYRLDSIYGYTF. The CDR3 coding sequence is TGTGCCAGCAGTTACCGACTAGACAGCATCTATGGCTACACCTTC. The chain employs TRBV6-2 or TRBV6-3 and TRBJ1-2; D perhaps matches TRBD1 (5 bases). V lost 2 bases, J lost 4 bases, and 14 bases lay in between. The length of the CDR3 is 15 residues. CDR1 is MNHEY and CDR2 is SVGEGT in the germline V gene.